Presented here are 32 T cell receptor beta chains from one specimen sequenced in a study of cytomegalovirus exposure and HLA in healthy donors. Amplification used 60 Vbeta primers and 13 Jbeta primers. Assay used: immunoSEQ multiplex PCR; TCRdb lists only in-frame clones, some missing. The sample yields about 77,000 clones, 60% to 85% seen once. Sequencing used PBMCs. These receptors all come from a man in his forties in good health and CMV-seronegative.

The V call is TRBV11-2, the J call TRBJ2-1; 7 bases fit TRBD2. V lost 0 bases, J lost 6 bases, and 2 bases stayed unmatched. The CDR3 spans 14 residues. Germline V gene data show CDR1 as SGHAT and CDR2 as FQNNGV. CDR3 in DNA: TGTGCCAGCAGCTTAGATCGACTAGCCAATGAGCAGTTCTTC. Translated: CASSLDRLANEQFF.

This chain uses TRBV10-2 with TRBJ2-7; the D gene is possibly TRBD2 (5 bases). The germline V and J ends were trimmed by 2 bases and 0 bases, with 23 bases remaining between them. Germline lookup yields CDR1 WSHSY and CDR2 SAAADI. This CDR3 is 19 amino acids long. The CDR3 nucleotides are TGCGCCAGCAGTGAGATGGTGGGTGCTCGGGGAAAGAGCTCCTACGAGCAGTACTTC. Protein product: CASSEMVGARGKSSYEQYF.

This clone has more than one count but fewer than ten. The chain combines TRBV5-4 with TRBJ2-5; TRBD2 matches at 10 bases. The J call may be faulty, since TRBJ2-7 better matches the DNA end. The germline gives CDR1 SGHNT, CDR2 YYREEE (reference sequence). This CDR3 is 13 amino acids long. The CDR3 region is CATTSGDHYEQYF. The CDR3, as DNA: TGTGCCACCACTAGCGGGGATCACTACGAGCAGTACTTC.

This clone was seen only once. The rearrangement uses TRBV29-1 and TRBJ2-7; 8 positions agree with TRBD2. Germline V gives CDR1 SQVTM, CDR2 ANQGSEA. This CDR3 has 12 amino acids. V trimming: 7 bases; J trimming: 2 bases; junction bases outside the gene matches: 4. CDR3 sequence: CSGLAGPYEQYF. In DNA, the CDR3 is TGCAGCGGGTTAGCGGGACCCTACGAGCAGTACTTC.

The chain links TRBV28 to TRBJ2-1; possible D gene TRBD2, 6 bases. Germline lookup yields CDR1 MDHEN and CDR2 SYDVKM. CDR3 length: 15 residues. V was cut by 10 bases and J by 1 base, with 17 bases left in between. The CDR3, as DNA: TGTGCCACCGCCCGGCTAGCGCAGTCCTACAATGAGCAGTTCTTC. Its translation is CATARLAQSYNEQFF. The full variable domain, in which reference TRBV28 and TRBJ2-1 provide the parts outside the CDR3, is DVKVTQSSRYLVKRTGEKVFLECVQDMDHENMFWYRQDPGLGLRLIYFSYDVKMKEKGDIPEGYSVSREKKERFSLILESASTNQTSMYLCATARLAQSYNEQFFGPGTRLTVL.

The table lists this clone with a few counts. This chain connects TRBV4-3 to TRBJ2-3; D unresolved. The V gene's germline CDR1 is LGHNA and CDR2 YSLEER. Trimming took off 5 bases at V and 6 bases at J, with 9 bases between the two ends. The CDR3 sequence is 12 residues long. This chain's CDR3 is CASSGVGDTQYF. The CDR3 coding sequence is TGCGCCAGCAGCGGAGTTGGTGATACGCAGTATTTT.

The rearrangement links TRBV28 to TRBJ1-1; D is perhaps TRBD1 (6 bases). Germline V lookup: CDR1 MDHEN, CDR2 SYDVKM. CDR3 size: 14 residues. The ends were cut back, 3 bases at V and 7 bases at J, with 15 bases in the middle. CDR3 sequence reads: CASSFGWTDIEAFF. CDR3 nucleotide sequence: TGTGCCAGCAGTTTCGGCTGGACAGACATTGAAGCTTTCTTT.

The rearrangement uses TRBV27 and TRBJ2-1; the match to TRBD2 covers 13 bases. CDR1 is MNHEY and CDR2 is SMNVEV in the germline V gene (reference sequence). This CDR3 has 15 amino acids. The ends lost 3 bases at V and 9 bases at J; junction bases unmatched: 5. In DNA form, the CDR3 reads TGTGCCAGCAGTTTCCGGACTAGCGGGGGAGGTGAGCAGTTCTTC. It yields the protein CASSFRTSGGGEQFF.

The J gene is TRBJ2-7, the V gene TRBV6-5; the D gene is possibly TRBD2 (6 bases). V gave up 0 bases and J gave up 4 bases, with 10 bases separating them. CDR3 length equals 14 residues. Germline V gives CDR1 MNHEY, CDR2 SVGAGI. The CDR3 loop reads CASSYSGEVYEQYF. CDR3 nucleotides: TGTGCCAGCAGTTACTCGGGGGAGGTTTACGAGCAGTACTTC.

The chain joins TRBV30 to TRBJ2-5; TRBD2 matches 11 bases. The J call is in doubt because the DNA end fits TRBJ2-7 better. CDR1 and CDR2 from the germline V gene are GTSNPN and SVGIG (reference sequence). The CDR3 is made up of 17 amino acids. CDR3 in amino acids: CAWMDRTSGLSTYEQYF. The CDR3 DNA follows: TGTGCCTGGATGGACCGGACTAGCGGGCTCTCCACCTACGAGCAGTACTTC.

This clone has just a few counts. The chain uses TRBV5-1 and TRBJ1-2; D is uncertain. The length of the CDR3 is 13 residues. Trimming pared 0 bases from V and 2 bases from J, leaving 5 bases between. Germline V CDR1 and CDR2: SGHRS, YFSETQ. The CDR3 sequence is CASSLDSNYGYTF. As DNA, the CDR3 is TGCGCCAGCAGCTTGGACAGCAACTATGGCTACACCTTC.

This clone was counted only a few times. This chain links TRBV6-5 with TRBJ2-2; D possibly corresponds to TRBD2 (5 bases). Trimming cost V 6 bases and J 6 bases, with 17 bases left between them. CDR1 MNHEY and CDR2 SVGAGI come from the germline V gene. This CDR3 is 15 amino acids long. The CDR3 spells CASSPRALGAGELFF. Here the CDR3 DNA reads TGTGCCAGCAGCCCACGGGCCCTCGGGGCCGGGGAGCTGTTTTTT.

The chain carries TRBV5-1 and TRBJ2-1; 11 positions agree with TRBD2. J was trimmed by 7 bases and V by 0 bases; bases with no gene match: 6. The CDR3 loop spans 16 amino acids. The germline V gene has CDR1 SGHRS and CDR2 YFSETQ. CDR3 loop: CASSLALAGGENEQFF. The CDR3 bases are TGCGCCAGCAGCTTGGCCCTAGCGGGAGGTGAGAATGAGCAGTTCTTC.

V usage is TRBV28 and J usage is TRBJ1-1; D perhaps matches TRBD1 (5 bases). CDR1 MDHEN and CDR2 SYDVKM come from the germline V gene. This CDR3 has 13 residues. Trimming took off 6 bases at V and 5 bases at J, with 13 bases between the two ends. CDR3 sequence (DNA): TGTGCCAGCAGACCGGGGGGGAGGACTGAAGCTTTCTTT. It encodes CASRPGGRTEAFF.

The rearrangement joins TRBV9 to TRBJ2-7; D is possibly TRBD1 (6 bases). The germline gives CDR1 SGDLS, CDR2 YYNGEE. V was trimmed by 7 bases and J by 2 bases, leaving 19 bases between them. The length of the CDR3 is 15 residues. CDR3 bases: TGTGCCAGCGCTAGAGAGACAGGCGATACCTACGAGCAGTACTTC. Its translation: CASARETGDTYEQYF.

The chain is built from TRBV7-6 and TRBJ1-4, with a weak D call TRBD1 (5 bases). The V and J ends lost 3 bases and 0 bases respectively, with 14 bases between them. The CDR3 has 17 amino acids. Germline V lookup: CDR1 SGHVS, CDR2 FNYEAQ. The CDR3 reads CASSLFAGLATNEKLFF. DNA for the CDR3: TGTGCCAGCAGCTTGTTTGCAGGGTTAGCAACTAATGAAAAACTGTTTTTT.

This rearrangement joins TRBV27 to TRBJ1-2; a weak D match, TRBD1 (6 bases). V shed 2 bases and J shed 8 bases, with 12 bases lying between them. Germline CDR1 is MNHEY and CDR2 is SMNVEV (reference sequence). The CDR3 runs to 13 residues. The CDR3 DNA follows: TGTGCCAGCAGTTTAGACAGGCTAAGGGGCTACACCTTC. It specifies CASSLDRLRGYTF.

The genes are TRBV18 and TRBJ1-5; D gene uncertain. V lost 2 bases and J 12 bases, leaving 17 bases between the germline ends. This CDR3 region has 14 residues. Germline loops: CDR1 KGHSH, CDR2 LQKENI. CDR3 DNA sequence: TGTGCCAGCTCACCAAAGTCGTTCGGTGTAGACCAGCATTTT. Amino acids: CASSPKSFGVDQHF. The full variable domain, its missing parts supplied by reference TRBV18 and TRBJ1-5, is NAGVMQNPRHLVRRRGQEARLRCSPMKGHSHVYWYRQLPEEGLKFMVYLQKENIIDESGMPKERFSAEFPKEGPSILRIQQVVRGDSAAYFCASSPKSFGVDQHFGDGTRLSIL.

This clone was counted a single time. The J gene is TRBJ2-5, the V gene TRBV27; 7 nucleotides line up with TRBD1. Unmatched junction bases numbered 6, after V lost 3 bases and J lost 5 bases. CDR3 size: 14 residues. CDR1 and CDR2 from the germline V gene are MNHEY and SMNVEV (reference sequence). The CDR3 DNA sequence: TGTGCCAGCAGTTTCTTAGGGGGCGCGGAGACCCAGTACTTC. As protein: CASSFLGGAETQYF.

This chain connects TRBV28 to TRBJ2-7; a possible D gene is TRBD2 (6 bases). This CDR3 contains 14 residues. In germline, CDR1 is MDHEN, CDR2 SYDVKM. Trimming stripped 3 bases from V and 7 bases from J, with 16 bases between. This chain's CDR3 is CASSFNTGTREQYF. In DNA form, the CDR3 reads TGTGCCAGCAGTTTTAATACCGGGACTCGGGAGCAGTACTTC.

This chain links TRBV28 with TRBJ2-7, with 8 positions matching TRBD2. The CDR3 is made up of 16 amino acids. The V gene end was trimmed by 6 bases and the J gene end by 3 bases; junction bases not matched to a gene: 13. The germline V gene encodes CDR1 MDHEN and CDR2 SYDVKM. The CDR3 reads CASSPYSGAANYEQYF. The CDR3 nucleotides read TGTGCCAGCAGCCCATATAGCGGGGCAGCTAACTACGAGCAGTACTTC.

The chain carries TRBV30 and TRBJ1-2; D unclear. This CDR3 is built from 13 residues. Deletions cut 2 bases from V and 3 bases from J, with 10 bases between. CDR1 GTSNPN and CDR2 SVGIG come from the germline V gene (reference sequence). CDR3 amino acids: CAWSRSEDYGYTF. CDR3 bases: TGTGCCTGGAGTCGGTCAGAGGACTATGGCTACACCTTC.

The chain couples TRBV5-8 to TRBJ2-7; no firm D call. The germline gives CDR1 SGHTS, CDR2 YDEGEE. The germline V and J ends were trimmed by 2 bases and 2 bases, with 5 bases remaining between them. The CDR3 runs 12 residues. CDR3: CASSFRPYEQYF. CDR3 DNA sequence: TGTGCCAGCAGCTTCAGGCCCTACGAGCAGTACTTC.

This chain uses TRBV7-9 with TRBJ2-3, with 13 bases lining up with TRBD2. Germline V gene sequence: CDR1 SEHNR, CDR2 FQNEAQ (reference sequence). This CDR3 comprises 19 residues. The J segment lost 1 base and the V segment lost 5 bases, leaving 12 bases of the junction unmatched. For the CDR3, the DNA is TGTGCCAGCAGCACCGGGACTAGCGGGACCGCTTGGGGCACAGATACGCAGTATTTT. It encodes CASSTGTSGTAWGTDTQYF.

The J gene is TRBJ2-7, the V gene TRBV1; TRBD2 was called by the table and not checked on the DNA. TRBV1 is deemed a pseudogene. The CDR3 contains 17 residues. The CDR3 DNA is TGCACCAGCAGCCAACGTCTACCGGGACTGAGTTCCTACGAGCAGTACTTC. It codes for CTSSQRLPGLSSYEQYF.

The chain employs TRBV27 and TRBJ2-7, with 7 bases identical to TRBD1. CDR1 is MNHEY, CDR2 SMNVEV, per germline (reference sequence). J lost 3 bases, V lost 6 bases, and 2 bases had no gene match. The CDR3 contains 12 residues. The CDR3 DNA reads as TGTGCCAGCAGGGCAGGGGGCTACGAGCAGTACTTC. Its translation: CASRAGGYEQYF.

The chain links TRBV7-6 to TRBJ2-5, with TRBD2 matching over 8 bases. The CDR3 is made up of 16 amino acids. Trimming cost V 3 bases and J 3 bases; bases outside gene matches: 9. Germline CDR1 reads SGHVS; CDR2 reads FNYEAQ. CDR3 residues: CASSLVASGSKETQYF. DNA for the CDR3: TGTGCCAGCAGCTTGGTAGCTAGCGGGTCAAAAGAGACCCAGTACTTC.

The chain carries TRBV9 and TRBJ2-2; maybe TRBD2 (6 bases). Germline V gene sequence: CDR1 SGDLS, CDR2 YYNGEE. The CDR3 covers 16 residues. V was pared by 0 bases and J by 6 bases, with 15 bases between. CDR3 region: CASSVATSLRSGELFF. The CDR3 nucleotides read TGTGCCAGCAGCGTAGCTACTAGCCTGCGCTCCGGGGAGCTGTTTTTT.

The chain uses TRBV15 and TRBJ1-1; 10 positions agree with TRBD1. CDR3 length: 14 amino acids. Germline V gives CDR1 LNHNV, CDR2 YYDKDF (reference sequence). V was pared by 2 bases and J by 7 bases, with 4 bases of the junction left unmatched. Here the CDR3 DNA reads TGTGCCACCAGCAGAAAGGACAGGGGGGTTGAAGCTTTCTTT. This encodes CATSRKDRGVEAFF.

The chain recombines TRBV7-3 with TRBJ2-3, with TRBD2 identical over 7 bases. This CDR3 region has 14 residues. The ends lost 5 bases at V and 3 bases at J; junction bases unmatched: 5. CDR1 is SGHTA, CDR2 FQGTGA, per germline. The chain's CDR3 is CASSPNGRTDTQYF. CDR3 nucleotides: TGTGCCAGCAGCCCAAACGGGAGGACAGATACGCAGTATTTT.

V and J are TRBV27 and TRBJ2-2; 7 bases agree with TRBD2. The germline V gene has CDR1 MNHEY and CDR2 SMNVEV (reference sequence). V trimming: 3 bases; J trimming: 8 bases; junction bases outside the gene matches: 9. The CDR3 is 15 amino acids. CDR3 sequence: CASSFPPSGLGELFF. In DNA form, the CDR3 reads TGTGCCAGCAGTTTTCCCCCTAGCGGTCTAGGGGAGCTGTTTTTT.

The V and J genes are TRBV10-3 and TRBJ2-2; 10 nucleotides line up with TRBD2. The CDR3 has 17 residues. The germline V gene encodes CDR1 ENHRY and CDR2 SYGVKD. V was clipped by 3 bases and J by 6 bases; unmatched bases: 10. The chain's CDR3 is CAISEGGLAGVAGELFF. DNA for the CDR3: TGTGCCATCAGTGAAGGAGGGCTAGCGGGAGTGGCCGGGGAGCTGTTTTTT.